The source of this TCR beta chain is a study of Ad26.COV2.S vaccination and SARS-CoV-2 variants. Study in general: Once or twice, 56 days apart, Ad26.COV2.S was delivered intramuscularly.

Broader study findings: Post-vaccination spike-specific CD8+ and CD4+ T cell responses reportedly had substantial breadth. Overall T cell responses may have been underestimated by the analyses of TCR breadth and depth.

TCRdb keeps only in-frame clones here, not all; method: immunoSEQ multiplex PCR. The sample has about 440,000 clones, roughly 88% seen once; the top ten hold about 4.1%. Trimming took off 3 bases at V and 5 bases at J, with 13 bases between the two ends. Germline V CDR1 and CDR2: MGHDK, SYGVNS. The CDR3 runs to 14 residues. The treatment: roughly 20 received Ad26.COV2.S at low or high dose, single or two shots; five or six received placebo; per-sample allocation not given. Specimens were obtained on day 63 following the first vaccine or placebo injection. Boston supplied an adult donor aged 18-55 years. Note on this clone: Its target is not known.

The input for sequencing was peripheral blood, taken in a trial of Ad26.COV2.S vaccine versus placebo. The clonotype comes from a person between 18 and 59 years old who received the Ad26.COV2.S COVID-19 vaccine or a placebo. V gene TRBV25-1 combines with J gene TRBJ1-2; D is perhaps TRBD1 (6 bases). The CDR3 is CASSEGAGPYGYTF. The CDR3 DNA reads as TGTGCCAGCAGTGAGGGGGCGGGACCTTATGGCTACACCTTC.